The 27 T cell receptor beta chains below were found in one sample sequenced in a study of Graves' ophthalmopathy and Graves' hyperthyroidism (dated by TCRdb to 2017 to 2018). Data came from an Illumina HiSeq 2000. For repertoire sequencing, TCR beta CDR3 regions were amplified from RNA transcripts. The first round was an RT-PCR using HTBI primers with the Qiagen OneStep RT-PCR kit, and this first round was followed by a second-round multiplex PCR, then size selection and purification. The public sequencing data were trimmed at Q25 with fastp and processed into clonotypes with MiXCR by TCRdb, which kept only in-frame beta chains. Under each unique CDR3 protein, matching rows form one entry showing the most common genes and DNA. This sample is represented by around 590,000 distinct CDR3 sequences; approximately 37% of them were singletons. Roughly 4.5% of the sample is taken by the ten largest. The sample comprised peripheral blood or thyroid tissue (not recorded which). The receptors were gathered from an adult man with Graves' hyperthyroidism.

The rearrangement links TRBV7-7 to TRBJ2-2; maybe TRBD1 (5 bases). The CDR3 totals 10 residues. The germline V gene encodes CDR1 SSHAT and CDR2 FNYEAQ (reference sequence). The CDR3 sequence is CAPKGGELFF. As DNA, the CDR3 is TGTGCTCCTAAGGGGGGGGAGCTGTTTTTT.

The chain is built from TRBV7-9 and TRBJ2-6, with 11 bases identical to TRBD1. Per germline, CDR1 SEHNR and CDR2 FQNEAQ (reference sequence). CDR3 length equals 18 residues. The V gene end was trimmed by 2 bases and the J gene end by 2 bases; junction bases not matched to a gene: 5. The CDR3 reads CASSLWGTGGAGANVLTF. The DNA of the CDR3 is TGTGCCAGCAGCTTATGGGGGACAGGGGGAGCTGGGGCCAACGTCCTGACTTTC.

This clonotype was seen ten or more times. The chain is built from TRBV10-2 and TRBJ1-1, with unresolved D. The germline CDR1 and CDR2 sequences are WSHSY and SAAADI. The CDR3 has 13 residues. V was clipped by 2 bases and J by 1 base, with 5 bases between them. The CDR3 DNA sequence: TGCGCCAGCAGTGAGGGAAAGAACACTGAAGCTTTCTTT. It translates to CASSEGKNTEAFF.

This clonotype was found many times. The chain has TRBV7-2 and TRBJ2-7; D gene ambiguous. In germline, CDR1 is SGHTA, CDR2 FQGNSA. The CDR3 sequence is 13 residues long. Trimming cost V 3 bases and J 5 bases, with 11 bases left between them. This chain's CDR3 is CASSFTDFNEQYF. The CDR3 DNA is TGTGCCAGCAGCTTTACCGACTTTAACGAGCAGTACTTC.

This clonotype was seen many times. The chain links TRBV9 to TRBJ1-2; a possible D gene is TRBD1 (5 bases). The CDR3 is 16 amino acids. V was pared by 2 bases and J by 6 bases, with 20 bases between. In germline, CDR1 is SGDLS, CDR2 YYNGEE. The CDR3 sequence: CASSVSGRGPKDGYTF. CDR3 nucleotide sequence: TGTGCCAGCAGCGTTTCCGGACGGGGACCTAAGGATGGCTACACCTTC.

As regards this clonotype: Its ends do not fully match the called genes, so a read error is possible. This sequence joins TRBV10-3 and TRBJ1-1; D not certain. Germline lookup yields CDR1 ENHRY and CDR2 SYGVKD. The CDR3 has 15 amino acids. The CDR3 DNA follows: TGTGCCAGCAGTCATACTAGCGGGGTGAACACTGAAGCTTTCTTT. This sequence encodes CASSHTSGVNTEAFF.

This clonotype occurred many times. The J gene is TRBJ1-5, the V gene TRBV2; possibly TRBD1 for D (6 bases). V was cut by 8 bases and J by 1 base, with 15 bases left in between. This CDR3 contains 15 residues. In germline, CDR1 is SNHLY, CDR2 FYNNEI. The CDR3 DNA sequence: TGTGCCAGCGGAGGGGGTGTTCAGAGCAATCAGCCCCAGCATTTT. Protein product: CASGGGVQSNQPQHF.

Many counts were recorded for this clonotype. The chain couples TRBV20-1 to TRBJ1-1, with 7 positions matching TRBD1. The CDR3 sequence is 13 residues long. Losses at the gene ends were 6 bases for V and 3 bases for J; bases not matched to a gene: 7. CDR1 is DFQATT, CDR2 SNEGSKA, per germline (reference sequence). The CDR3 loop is CSAWDSGYTEAFF. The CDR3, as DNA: TGCAGTGCCTGGGACAGTGGGTACACTGAAGCTTTCTTT.

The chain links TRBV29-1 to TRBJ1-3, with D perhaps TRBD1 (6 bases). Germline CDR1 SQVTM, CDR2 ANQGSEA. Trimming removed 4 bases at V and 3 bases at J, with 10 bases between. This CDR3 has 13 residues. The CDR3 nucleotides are TGCAGCGTTGTTACAGGGCTTGGAAACACCATATATTTT. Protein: CSVVTGLGNTIYF. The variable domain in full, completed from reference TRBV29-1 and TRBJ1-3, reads SAVISQKPSRDICQRGTSLTIQCQVDSQVTMMFWYRQQPGQSLTLIATANQGSEATYESGFVIDKFPISRPNLTFSTLTVSNMSPEDSSIYLCSVVTGLGNTIYFGEGSWLTVV.

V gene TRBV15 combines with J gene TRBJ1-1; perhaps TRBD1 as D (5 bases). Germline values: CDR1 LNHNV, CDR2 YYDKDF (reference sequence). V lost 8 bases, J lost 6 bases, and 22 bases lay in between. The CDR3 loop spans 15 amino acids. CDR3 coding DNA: TGTGCCACCGGCGGACATGGGGTTGGGGACGCTGAAGCTTTCTTT. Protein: CATGGHGVGDAEAFF.

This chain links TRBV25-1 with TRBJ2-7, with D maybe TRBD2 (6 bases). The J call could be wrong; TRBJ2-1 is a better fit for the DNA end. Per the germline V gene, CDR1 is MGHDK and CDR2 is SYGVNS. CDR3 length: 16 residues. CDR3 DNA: TGTGCCAGCAGTGCTAGGGCGGGAAGCTCCTACAATGAGCAGTTCTTC. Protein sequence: CASSARAGSSYNEQFF.

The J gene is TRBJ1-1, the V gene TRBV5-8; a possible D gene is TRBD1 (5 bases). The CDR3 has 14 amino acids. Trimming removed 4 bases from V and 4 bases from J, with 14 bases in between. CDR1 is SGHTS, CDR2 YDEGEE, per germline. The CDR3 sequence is CASSQDGASTEAFF. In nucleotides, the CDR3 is TGTGCCAGCAGCCAAGATGGGGCTAGCACTGAAGCTTTCTTT.

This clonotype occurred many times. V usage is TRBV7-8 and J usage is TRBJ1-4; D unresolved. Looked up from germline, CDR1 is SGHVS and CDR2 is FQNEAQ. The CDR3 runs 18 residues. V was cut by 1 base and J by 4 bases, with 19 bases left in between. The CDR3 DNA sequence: TGTGCCAGCAGCTTAGAAAAGGGTGTTGGGGTCTTTAATGAAAAACTGTTTTTT. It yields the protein CASSLEKGVGVFNEKLFF. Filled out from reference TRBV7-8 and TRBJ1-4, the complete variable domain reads GAGVSQSPRYKVAKRGQDVALRCDPISGHVSLFWYQQALGQGPEFLTYFQNEAQLDKSGLPSDRFFAERPEGSVSTLKIQRTQQEDSAVYLCASSLEKGVGVFNEKLFFGSGTQLSVL.

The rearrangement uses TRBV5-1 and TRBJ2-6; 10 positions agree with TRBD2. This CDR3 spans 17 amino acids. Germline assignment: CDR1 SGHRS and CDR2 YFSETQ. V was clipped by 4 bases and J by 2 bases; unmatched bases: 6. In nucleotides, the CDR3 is TGCGCCAGCAGCCCGACCGGGACTAGCGCTGGGGCCAACGTCCTGACTTTC. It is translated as CASSPTGTSAGANVLTF.

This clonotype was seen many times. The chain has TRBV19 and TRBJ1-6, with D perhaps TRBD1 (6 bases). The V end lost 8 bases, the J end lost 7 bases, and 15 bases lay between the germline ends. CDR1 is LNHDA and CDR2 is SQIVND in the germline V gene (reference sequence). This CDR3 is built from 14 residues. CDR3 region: CASSITGANSPLHF. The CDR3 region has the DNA TGTGCCAGTTCAATCACGGGGGCGAATTCACCCCTCCACTTT. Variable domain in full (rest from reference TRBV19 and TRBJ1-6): DGGITQSPKYLFRKEGQNVTLSCEQNLNHDAMYWYRQDPGQGLRLIYYSQIVNDFQKGDIAEGYSVSREKKESFPLTVTSAQKNPTAFYLCASSITGANSPLHFGNGTRLTVT.

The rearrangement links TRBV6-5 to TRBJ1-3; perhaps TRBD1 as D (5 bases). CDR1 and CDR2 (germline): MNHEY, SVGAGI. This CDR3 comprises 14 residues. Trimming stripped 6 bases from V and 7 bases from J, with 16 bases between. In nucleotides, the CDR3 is TGTGCCAGCAGGGTAACTTATAACAGGAACACCATATATTTT. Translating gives CASRVTYNRNTIYF.

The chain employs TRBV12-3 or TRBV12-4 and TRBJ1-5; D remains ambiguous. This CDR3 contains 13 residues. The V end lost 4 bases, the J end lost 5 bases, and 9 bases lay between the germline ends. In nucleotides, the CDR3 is TGTGCCAGCAGTTCCAGCCTTCATCAGCCCCAGCATTTT. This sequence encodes CASSSSLHQPQHF.

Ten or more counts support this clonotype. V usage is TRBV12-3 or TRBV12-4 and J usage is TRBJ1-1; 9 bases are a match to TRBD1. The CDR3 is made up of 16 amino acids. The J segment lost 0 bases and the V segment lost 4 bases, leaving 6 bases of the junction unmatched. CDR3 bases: TGTGCCAGCAGTTCCGCCGGACAGGGGTTGAACACTGAAGCTTTCTTT. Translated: CASSSAGQGLNTEAFF.

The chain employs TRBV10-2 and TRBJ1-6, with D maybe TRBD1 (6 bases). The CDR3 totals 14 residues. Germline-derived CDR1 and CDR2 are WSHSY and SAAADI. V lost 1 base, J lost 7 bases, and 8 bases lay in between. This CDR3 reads CASSEFTGNSPLHF. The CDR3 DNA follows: TGCGCCAGCAGTGAGTTCACAGGGAATTCACCCCTCCACTTT.

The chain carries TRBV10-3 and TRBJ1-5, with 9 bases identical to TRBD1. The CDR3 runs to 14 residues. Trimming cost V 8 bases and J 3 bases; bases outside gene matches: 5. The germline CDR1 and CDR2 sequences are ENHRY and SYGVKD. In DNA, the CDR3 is TGTGCCATCGCCGGGACAGGGAACAATCAGCCCCAGCATTTT. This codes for CAIAGTGNNQPQHF.

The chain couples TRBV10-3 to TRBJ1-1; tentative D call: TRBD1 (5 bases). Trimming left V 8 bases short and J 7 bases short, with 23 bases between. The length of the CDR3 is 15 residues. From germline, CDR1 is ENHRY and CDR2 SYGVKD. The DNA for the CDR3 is TGTGCCATCGCAGCCTCTACAGGCGGGGATAATGAAGCTTTCTTT. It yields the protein CAIAASTGGDNEAFF.

The CDR3 DNA reads as TGTGCCACCAGTGACGGGACAGGCACTGGGGAGCTGTTTTTT. Translation: CATSDGTGTGELFF. The V and J genes are TRBV24-1 and TRBJ2-2, with 8 bases fitting TRBD1. V shed 4 bases, J shed 8 bases, and the junction held 5 bases outside the gene matches. CDR3 length: 14 amino acids. CDR1 KGHDR and CDR2 SFDVKD come from the germline V gene.

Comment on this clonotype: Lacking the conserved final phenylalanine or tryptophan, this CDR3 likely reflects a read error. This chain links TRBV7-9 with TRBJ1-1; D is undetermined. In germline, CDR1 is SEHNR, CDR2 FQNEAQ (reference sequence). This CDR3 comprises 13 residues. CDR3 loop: CASSPTAGTGAFL. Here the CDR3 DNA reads TGTGCCAGCAGCCCGACGGCGGGCACTGGAGCTTTCCTT.

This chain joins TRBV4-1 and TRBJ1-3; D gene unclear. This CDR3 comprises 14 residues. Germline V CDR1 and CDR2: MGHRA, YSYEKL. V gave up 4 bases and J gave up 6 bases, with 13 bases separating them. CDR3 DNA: TGCGCCAGCAGCCCCTGGACGGAGCAAAACACCATATATTTT. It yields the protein CASSPWTEQNTIYF.

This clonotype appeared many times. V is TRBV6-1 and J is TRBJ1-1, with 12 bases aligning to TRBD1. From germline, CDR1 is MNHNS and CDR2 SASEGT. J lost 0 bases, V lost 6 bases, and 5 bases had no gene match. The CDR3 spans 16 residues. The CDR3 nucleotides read TGTGCCAGCAGGGACCGGGACAGGGGGCTGAACACTGAAGCTTTCTTT. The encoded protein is CASRDRDRGLNTEAFF.

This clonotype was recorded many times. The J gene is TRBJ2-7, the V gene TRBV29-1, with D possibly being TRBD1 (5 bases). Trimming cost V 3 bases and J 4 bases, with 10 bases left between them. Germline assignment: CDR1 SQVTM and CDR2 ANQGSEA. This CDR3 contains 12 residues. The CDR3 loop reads CSVEGPGYEQYF. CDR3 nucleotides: TGCAGCGTTGAGGGGCCAGGATACGAGCAGTACTTC.

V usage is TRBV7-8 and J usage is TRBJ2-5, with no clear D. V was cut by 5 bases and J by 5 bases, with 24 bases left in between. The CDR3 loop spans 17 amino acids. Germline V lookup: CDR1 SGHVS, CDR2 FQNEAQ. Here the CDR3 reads CASSHWTVANTGETQYF. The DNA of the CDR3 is TGTGCCAGCAGCCATTGGACGGTGGCGAACACCGGGGAGACCCAGTACTTC. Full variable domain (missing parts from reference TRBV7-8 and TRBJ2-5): GAGVSQSPRYKVAKRGQDVALRCDPISGHVSLFWYQQALGQGPEFLTYFQNEAQLDKSGLPSDRFFAERPEGSVSTLKIQRTQQEDSAVYLCASSHWTVANTGETQYFGPGTRLLVL.